The clone carrying this T cell receptor beta chain occurred many times. Its antigen is not identified. Looked up from germline, CDR1 is KGHDR and CDR2 is SFDVKD. The V gene end was trimmed by 3 bases and the J gene end by 1 base; junction bases not matched to a gene: 9. The CDR3 runs 17 residues. These data are taken from a study of Graves' ophthalmopathy and Graves' hyperthyroidism. Exclusion covered patients with other autoimmune diseases or uncontrolled infections (as well as pregnancy or lactation). Patients were diagnosed from clinical symptoms, serum thyroxine, TRAb, thyroid ultrasound and orbital computed tomography. RNA transcripts yielded amplified TCR beta CDR3 regions. In the first round, RT-PCR was carried out with HTBI primers, and a multiplex PCR formed the second round. TCRdb reprocessed the multiplex PCR reads with MiXCR, giving one entry per CDR3 protein. The sample contains about 370,000 distinct CDR3 sequences, 15% to 20% of which appear only once.

Overall study results and limits: Most thyroid clonotypes with frequency above 0.001 were detected in blood too. The model reached 55% to 71% sensitivity and approximately 72% specificity for predicting ophthalmopathy progression.

The receptor's source is a woman under 30 with Graves' ophthalmopathy. What was sequenced was peripheral blood. The chain joins TRBV24-1 to TRBJ2-5; TRBD2 matches at 8 bases. CDR3 sequence (DNA): TGTGCCACCAGTGATGTTAGGCGGGCGGGGGGCCAAGAGACCCAGTACTTC. It encodes CATSDVRRAGGQETQYF.